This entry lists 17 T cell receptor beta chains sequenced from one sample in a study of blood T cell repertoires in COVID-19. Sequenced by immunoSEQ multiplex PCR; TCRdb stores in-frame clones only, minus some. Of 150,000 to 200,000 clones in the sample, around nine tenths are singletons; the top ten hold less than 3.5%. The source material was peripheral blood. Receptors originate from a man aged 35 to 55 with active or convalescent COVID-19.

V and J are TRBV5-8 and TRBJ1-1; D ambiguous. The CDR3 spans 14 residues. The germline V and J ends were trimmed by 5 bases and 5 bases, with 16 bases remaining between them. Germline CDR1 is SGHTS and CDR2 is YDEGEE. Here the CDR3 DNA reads TGTGCCAGCAGTTTAGGAGCGGGGAGGACTGAAGCTTTCTTT. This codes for CASSLGAGRTEAFF.

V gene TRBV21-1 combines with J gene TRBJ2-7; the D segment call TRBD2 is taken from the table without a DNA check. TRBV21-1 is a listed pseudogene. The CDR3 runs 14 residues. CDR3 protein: CASSKVRGGYEQYF. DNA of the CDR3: TGTGCCAGCAGCAAAGTTAGGGGAGGATACGAGCAGTACTTC.

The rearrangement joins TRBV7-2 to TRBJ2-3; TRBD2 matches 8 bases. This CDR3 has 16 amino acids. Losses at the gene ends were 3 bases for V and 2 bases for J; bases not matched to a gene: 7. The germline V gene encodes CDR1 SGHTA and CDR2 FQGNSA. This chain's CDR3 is CASSFRAGGTTDTQYF. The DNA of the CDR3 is TGTGCCAGCAGCTTTCGTGCGGGGGGAACCACAGATACGCAGTATTTT.

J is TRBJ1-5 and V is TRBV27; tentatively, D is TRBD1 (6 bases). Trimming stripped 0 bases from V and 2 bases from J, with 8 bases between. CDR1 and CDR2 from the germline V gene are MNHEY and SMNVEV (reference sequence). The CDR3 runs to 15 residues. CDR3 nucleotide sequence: TGTGCCAGCAGTTTATCCCCAGGGGGCAATCAGCCCCAGCATTTT. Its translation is CASSLSPGGNQPQHF.

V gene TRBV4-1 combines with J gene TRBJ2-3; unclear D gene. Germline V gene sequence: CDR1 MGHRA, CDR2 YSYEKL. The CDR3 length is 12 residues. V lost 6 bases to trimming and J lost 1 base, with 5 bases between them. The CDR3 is CASSGRTDTQYF. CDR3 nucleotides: TGCGCCAGCAGTGGCCGCACAGATACGCAGTATTTT.

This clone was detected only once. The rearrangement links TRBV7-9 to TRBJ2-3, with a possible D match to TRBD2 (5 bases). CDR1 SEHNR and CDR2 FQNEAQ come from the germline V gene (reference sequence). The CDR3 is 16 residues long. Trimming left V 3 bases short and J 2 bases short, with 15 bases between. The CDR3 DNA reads TGTGCCAGCAGCTTCTTTACCAGCGGCTACACAGATACGCAGTATTTT. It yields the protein CASSFFTSGYTDTQYF.

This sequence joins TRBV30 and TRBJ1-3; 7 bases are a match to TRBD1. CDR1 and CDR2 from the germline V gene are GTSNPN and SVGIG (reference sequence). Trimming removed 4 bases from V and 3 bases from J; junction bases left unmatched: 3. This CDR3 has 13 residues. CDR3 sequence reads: CAWNRDSGNTIYF. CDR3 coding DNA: TGTGCCTGGAATCGGGACAGTGGAAACACCATATATTTT.

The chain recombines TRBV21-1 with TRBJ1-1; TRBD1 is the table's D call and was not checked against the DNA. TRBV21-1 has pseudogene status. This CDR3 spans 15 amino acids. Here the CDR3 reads CASSRTNGSNTEAFF. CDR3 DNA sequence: TGTGCCAGCAGCAGGACAAACGGGTCGAACACTGAAGCTTTCTTT.

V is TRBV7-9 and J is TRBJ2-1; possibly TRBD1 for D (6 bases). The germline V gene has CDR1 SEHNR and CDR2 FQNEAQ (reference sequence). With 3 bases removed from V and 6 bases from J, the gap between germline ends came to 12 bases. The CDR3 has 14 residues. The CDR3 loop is CASSLTGHSNEQFF. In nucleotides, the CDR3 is TGTGCCAGCAGCTTGACGGGACACTCCAATGAGCAGTTCTTC.

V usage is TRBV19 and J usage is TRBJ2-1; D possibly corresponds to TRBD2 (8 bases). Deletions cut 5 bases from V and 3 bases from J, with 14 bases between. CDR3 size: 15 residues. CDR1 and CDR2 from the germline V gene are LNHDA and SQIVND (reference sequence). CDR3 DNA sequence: TGTGCCAGTAGTTCGGGGGGGACAGACTACAATGAGCAGTTCTTC. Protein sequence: CASSSGGTDYNEQFF.

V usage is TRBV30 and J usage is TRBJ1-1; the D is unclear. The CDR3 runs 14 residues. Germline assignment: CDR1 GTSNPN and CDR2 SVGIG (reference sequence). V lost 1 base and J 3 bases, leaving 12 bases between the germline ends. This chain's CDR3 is CAWSAGIGYTEAFF. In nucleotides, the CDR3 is TGTGCCTGGAGTGCCGGAATCGGGTACACTGAAGCTTTCTTT.

The DNA for the CDR3 is TGTGCCAGCGAAGGGACAGGGGTTTATGAGCAGTTCTTC. Translation: CASEGTGVYEQFF. The rearrangement links TRBV7-9 to TRBJ2-1, with 10 bases matching TRBD1. Germline assignment: CDR1 SEHNR and CDR2 FQNEAQ (reference sequence). The CDR3 runs 13 residues. J lost 8 bases, V lost 8 bases, and 6 bases had no gene match.

The CDR3 is CASSGRDTIKLFF. The CDR3 nucleotides are TGTGCCAGCAGCGGACGGGACACGATAAAACTGTTTTTT. The rearrangement joins TRBV11-3 to TRBJ1-4; perhaps TRBD1 as D (6 bases). Germline V gene lookup returns CDR1 SGHNT and CDR2 YENEEA. The CDR3 has 13 amino acids. Deletions cut 5 bases from V and 10 bases from J, with 14 bases between.

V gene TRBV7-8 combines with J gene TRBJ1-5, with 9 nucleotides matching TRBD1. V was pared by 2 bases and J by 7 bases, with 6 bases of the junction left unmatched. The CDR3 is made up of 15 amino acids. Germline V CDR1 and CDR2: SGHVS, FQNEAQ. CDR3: CASSLSAGTGQPQHF. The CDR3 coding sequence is TGTGCCAGCAGCTTATCGGCGGGGACAGGGCAGCCCCAGCATTTT.

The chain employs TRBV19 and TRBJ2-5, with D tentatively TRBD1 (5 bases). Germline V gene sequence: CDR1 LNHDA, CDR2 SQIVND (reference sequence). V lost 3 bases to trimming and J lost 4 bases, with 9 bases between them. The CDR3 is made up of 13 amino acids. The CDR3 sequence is CASSIFQGETQYF. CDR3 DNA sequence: TGTGCCAGTAGTATTTTTCAGGGAGAGACCCAGTACTTC.

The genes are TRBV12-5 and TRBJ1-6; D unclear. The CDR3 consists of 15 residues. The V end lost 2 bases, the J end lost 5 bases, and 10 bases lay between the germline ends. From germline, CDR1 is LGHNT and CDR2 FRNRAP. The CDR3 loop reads CASGLYSAHNSPLHF. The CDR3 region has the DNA TGTGCTAGTGGTTTGTATAGTGCCCATAATTCACCCCTCCACTTT. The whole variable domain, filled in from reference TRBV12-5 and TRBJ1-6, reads DARVTQTPRHKVTEMGQEVTMRCQPILGHNTVFWYRQTMMQGLELLAYFRNRAPLDDSGMPKDRFSAEMPDATLATLKIQPSEPRDSAVYFCASGLYSAHNSPLHFGNGTRLTVT.

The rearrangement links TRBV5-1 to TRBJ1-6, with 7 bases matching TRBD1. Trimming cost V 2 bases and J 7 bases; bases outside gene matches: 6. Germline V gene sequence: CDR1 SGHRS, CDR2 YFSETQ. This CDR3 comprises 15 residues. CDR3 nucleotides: TGCGCCAGCAGCTTACAGGGGACAAGAAATTCACCCCTCCACTTT. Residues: CASSLQGTRNSPLHF.